The T cell receptor beta chain described here comes from a study of blood T cell repertoires in COVID-19. For the study at large: Both acute and convalescent COVID-19 samples were obtained from the United States, Italy and Spain. From T cells, B-cell-depleted T cells, or PBMCs came the material, which was cDNA or gDNA.

This CDR3 comprises 16 residues. Trimming removed 4 bases from V and 5 bases from J; junction bases left unmatched: 5. Germline CDR1 is SGDLS and CDR2 is YYNGEE. In the original processing: Amplification from reference gene primers served as the basis for estimated nucleated cell counts. Sequencing was performed with immunoSEQ multiplex PCR; in TCRdb, only in-frame clones are kept and a portion is missing. V, J and clone size are taken as reported in that table, and D and trimming were inferred from the DNA itself. Of roughly 70,000 clones listed, approximately 89% were seen once; the top ten hold 4% to 5%.

The TCR was taken from a woman aged 50 to 65 with active COVID-19. The J gene is TRBJ2-1, the V gene TRBV9; the match to TRBD2 covers 14 bases. Sequencing was carried out using peripheral blood. Here the CDR3 reads CASSPGLAGGHNEQFF. CDR3 coding DNA: TGTGCCAGCAGCCCAGGACTAGCGGGAGGCCACAATGAGCAGTTCTTC.